This TCR beta chain was recorded in a study of blood T cell repertoires in COVID-19. This clone has a single count. Repertoires were generated with immunoSEQ multiplex PCR, while TCRdb's copy carries only in-frame clones and drops some. The sample yields 150,000 or so clones, 87% seen once. Germline lookup yields CDR1 LNHDA and CDR2 SQIVND (reference sequence). CDR3 length: 13 residues. V gave up 1 base and J gave up 3 bases, with 7 bases separating them. The sample taken for sequencing was peripheral blood. The TCR originated in a man at least 80 years old with acute or convalescent COVID-19. The chain carries TRBV19 and TRBJ2-7, with D uncertain. The CDR3 sequence: CASSIGPSYEQYF. DNA of the CDR3: TGTGCCAGTAGTATAGGTCCTAGCTACGAGCAGTACTTC.